The clone carrying this T cell receptor (beta chain) was seen at least ten times. These data come from a study of tumor-infiltrating lymphocytes in oesophageal squamous cell carcinoma. From the PCR reads, TCRdb called clonotypes with MiXCR, one entry per CDR3 protein. The top ten hold approximately 19% of the sample, which has about 20,000 distinct CDR3 sequences, 39% seen once. The specimen was esophageal tumor tissue. The TCR originated in a male donor with esophageal squamous cell carcinoma.

This CDR3 reads CASSELIDGRGTEAFF. The DNA of the CDR3 is TGTGCCAGCAGTGAATTAATCGACGGCCGAGGAACTGAAGCTTTCTTT. This sequence joins TRBV25-1 and TRBJ1-1; D not resolved. V lost 1 base and J 5 bases, leaving 17 bases between the germline ends. The V gene's germline CDR1 is MGHDK and CDR2 SYGVNS. The CDR3 runs to 16 residues.